Listed here are 29 T cell receptor beta chains from one sample, sequenced in a study of blood T cell repertoires in COVID-19. The table came from immunoSEQ multiplex PCR; TCRdb's copy has only in-frame clones and leaves some out. Among about 220,000 clones listed, less than 90% were seen once. The sequenced sample was PBMCs or T cells enriched from blood (not recorded which). Source of these receptors: a middle-aged woman who had recovered from COVID-19.

For the CDR3, the DNA is TGCAGCGTCTTGGGACAGGGGGCTTTCTTT. Its translation: CSVLGQGAFF. The genes are TRBV29-1 and TRBJ1-1; 10 bases map to TRBD1. The germline CDR1 and CDR2 sequences are SQVTM and ANQGSEA. V shed 6 bases, J shed 11 bases, and the junction held 3 bases outside the gene matches. The CDR3 has 10 residues.

The chain is built from TRBV11-3 and TRBJ2-5; 8 bases line up with TRBD2. After removal of 1 base from V and 2 bases from J, the junction contained 6 bases not matched to a gene. This CDR3 region has 16 residues. Germline V gene lookup returns CDR1 SGHNT and CDR2 YENEEA. The CDR3 spells CASSLGGSGAQETQYF. CDR3 nucleotides: TGTGCCAGCAGCTTAGGGGGTAGCGGGGCACAAGAGACCCAGTACTTC. Filled out from reference TRBV11-3 and TRBJ2-5, the complete variable domain reads EAGVVQSPRYKIIEKKQPVAFWCNPISGHNTLYWYLQNLGQGPELLIRYENEEAVDDSQLPKDRFSAERLKGVDSTLKIQPAELGDSAVYLCASSLGGSGAQETQYFGPGTRLLVL.

The CDR3 nucleotides read TGTGCCAGCAGCCCAGGGACTAGGAGGGAGACCCAGTACTTC. As protein: CASSPGTRRETQYF. The rearrangement uses TRBV5-4 and TRBJ2-5; 8 positions agree with TRBD2. V gave up 4 bases and J gave up 5 bases; unmatched junction bases: 7. CDR1 and CDR2 from the germline V gene are SGHNT and YYREEE (reference sequence). The CDR3 covers 14 residues.

The CDR3 reads CASSLGQGAGNYGYTF. The DNA for the CDR3 is TGCGCCAGCAGCCTTGGACAGGGGGCTGGTAACTATGGCTACACCTTC. The rearrangement uses TRBV4-3 and TRBJ1-2, with 11 bases matching TRBD1. The V gene's germline CDR1 is LGHNA and CDR2 YSLEER. The CDR3 totals 16 residues. Germline trimming cut 4 bases from V and 1 base from J; bases unmatched to any gene: 5.

This clone has a single count. The chain combines TRBV12-3 or TRBV12-4 with TRBJ1-2; 7 bases are shared with TRBD1. This CDR3 is built from 13 residues. J was trimmed by 7 bases and V by 3 bases; bases with no gene match: 5. CDR3 in amino acids: CASSFNRGSGYTF. The CDR3 DNA reads as TGTGCCAGCAGTTTTAACAGGGGTAGTGGCTACACCTTC.

The chain is built from TRBV3-1 (or the pseudogene TRBV3-2) and TRBJ1-1, with D unclear. V lost 1 base and J 3 bases, leaving 15 bases between the germline ends. Germline values: CDR1 LGHDT, CDR2 YNNKEL (reference sequence). The CDR3 is 16 amino acids. DNA of the CDR3: TGTGCCAGCAGCCAAGCAGTATCACGGAGTGACACTGAAGCTTTCTTT. This translates into CASSQAVSRSDTEAFF.

V gene TRBV30 combines with J gene TRBJ2-5; D may be TRBD2 (5 bases). Germline V CDR1 and CDR2: GTSNPN, SVGIG (reference sequence). The CDR3 contains 14 residues. Trimming cost V 0 bases and J 2 bases, with 10 bases left between them. CDR3 sequence reads: CAWSVGSGQETQYF. Written as DNA, the CDR3 is TGTGCCTGGAGTGTAGGAAGCGGACAAGAGACCCAGTACTTC. Based on the CDR3 plus reference TRBV30 and TRBJ2-5, the full variable domain is SQTIHQWPATLVQPVGSPLSLECTVEGTSNPNLYWYRQAAGRGLQLLFYSVGIGQISSEVPQNLSASRPQDRQFILSSKKLLLSDSGFYLCAWSVGSGQETQYFGPGTRLLVL.

J is TRBJ1-2 and V is TRBV5-4, with 7 bases identical to TRBD1. The CDR3 has 14 residues. Looked up from germline, CDR1 is SGHNT and CDR2 is YYREEE (reference sequence). V shed 4 bases and J 6 bases; nucleotides not matched to a gene: 9. The CDR3, as DNA: TGTGCCAGCAGCGTAACAGGGGCGGGCCATGGCTACACCTTC. It encodes CASSVTGAGHGYTF.

The chain uses TRBV4-3 and TRBJ2-1; TRBD1 might be the D (5 bases). V was shortened by 1 base and J by 6 bases, with 16 bases between the two germline ends. The germline V gene encodes CDR1 LGHNA and CDR2 YSLEER. CDR3 length: 16 residues. The CDR3 DNA is TGCGCCAGCAGCCAAGGGAATAGGGGAAGGCTCAATGAGCAGTTCTTC. This translates into CASSQGNRGRLNEQFF.

The J gene is TRBJ1-2, the V gene TRBV1. TRBV1 is assigned pseudogene status. The CDR3 length is 15 residues. The DNA of the CDR3 is TGCACCAGCAGCCCTCGGGGGGGTTGGGGCTATGGCTACACCTTC. This codes for CTSSPRGGWGYGYTF.

The V call is TRBV7-9, the J call TRBJ1-1; a weak D match, TRBD1 (5 bases). The CDR3 sequence is 19 residues long. The V end was cut by 5 bases, the J end by 2 bases, with 27 bases between. In germline, CDR1 is SEHNR, CDR2 FQNEAQ (reference sequence). The CDR3 loop reads CASSPRDDRRGLTNTEAFF. Here the CDR3 DNA reads TGTGCCAGCAGCCCTAGGGACGATCGACGGGGACTCACTAACACTGAAGCTTTCTTT.

CDR3 coding DNA: TGTGCCAGCAGTTTGGCATCGAACACTGAAGCTTTCTTT. Translating gives CASSLASNTEAFF. This sequence joins TRBV27 and TRBJ1-1, with unresolved D. The germline gives CDR1 MNHEY, CDR2 SMNVEV (reference sequence). Trimming left V 3 bases short and J 1 base short, with 6 bases between. The CDR3 runs 13 residues.

The rearrangement uses TRBV24-1 and TRBJ2-3; TRBD1 matches 7 bases. The germline gives CDR1 KGHDR, CDR2 SFDVKD. V shed 3 bases and J 2 bases; nucleotides not matched to a gene: 7. This CDR3 comprises 16 residues. CDR3 loop: CATSDRNRGYTDTQYF. The DNA for the CDR3 is TGTGCCACCAGTGATCGCAACAGGGGCTACACAGATACGCAGTATTTT.

The genes are TRBV5-1 and TRBJ1-4, with TRBD1 as a possible D gene (6 bases). CDR3 length: 14 residues. Trimming shortened V by 4 bases and J by 3 bases, and 10 bases separated the two germline ends. Germline V gene lookup returns CDR1 SGHRS and CDR2 YFSETQ. CDR3 in amino acids: CASSPRTANEKLFF. For the CDR3, the DNA is TGCGCCAGCAGCCCTCGGACAGCTAATGAAAAACTGTTTTTT.

V gene TRBV18 combines with J gene TRBJ2-1; 10 bases agree with TRBD2. There are 18 residues in the CDR3. Germline V gene data show CDR1 as KGHSH and CDR2 as LQKENI. Unmatched junction bases numbered 15, after V lost 3 bases and J lost 7 bases. The CDR3 coding sequence is TGTGCCAGCTCACCCAGAATGGTAGCGGGAGGTGCCGGGAATGAGCAGTTCTTC. Translated: CASSPRMVAGGAGNEQFF.

This clone was counted a single time. The chain links TRBV6-1 to TRBJ2-5; a possible D gene is TRBD1 (7 bases). Germline CDR1 and CDR2: MNHNS and SASEGT. V dropped 6 bases and J dropped 5 bases, with 10 bases sitting between them. This CDR3 has 12 residues. The CDR3 bases are TGTGCCAGCAGCTCAGGGGGGGAGACCCAGTACTTC. Its protein product is CASSSGGETQYF.

The chain recombines TRBV15 with TRBJ1-3; D is unclear. Germline V gene data show CDR1 as LNHNV and CDR2 as YYDKDF (reference sequence). Trimming stripped 5 bases from V and 3 bases from J, with 11 bases between. There are 14 residues in the CDR3. CDR3 residues: CATSGSGFGNTIYF. The CDR3 DNA follows: TGTGCCACCAGCGGATCGGGGTTTGGAAACACCATATATTTT.

A single count supports this clone. The genes are TRBV5-1 and TRBJ2-1; weak D call: TRBD2 (6 bases). CDR3 length equals 14 residues. The ends were cut back, 4 bases at V and 6 bases at J, with 14 bases in the middle. The germline V gene has CDR1 SGHRS and CDR2 YFSETQ. CDR3 coding DNA: TGCGCCAGCAGCGAGGGACTCTCGAGCAATGAGCAGTTCTTC. Encoded protein: CASSEGLSSNEQFF. Drawing the rest from reference TRBV5-1 and TRBJ2-1, the complete variable domain is KAGVTQTPRYLIKTRGQQVTLSCSPISGHRSVSWYQQTPGQGLQFLFEYFSETQRNKGNFPGRFSGRQFSNSRSEMNVSTLELGDSALYLCASSEGLSSNEQFFGPGTRLTVL.

The chain employs TRBV5-1 and TRBJ1-1; maybe TRBD1 (6 bases). Trimming removed 0 bases from V and 4 bases from J, with 10 bases in between. Germline loops: CDR1 SGHRS, CDR2 YFSETQ. This CDR3 region has 14 residues. CDR3 coding DNA: TGCGCCAGCAGCTTGGAGGTGGGGGCCACTGAAGCTTTCTTT. Encoded protein: CASSLEVGATEAFF. The full variable domain, with the rest looked up from reference TRBV5-1 and TRBJ1-1, is KAGVTQTPRYLIKTRGQQVTLSCSPISGHRSVSWYQQTPGQGLQFLFEYFSETQRNKGNFPGRFSGRQFSNSRSEMNVSTLELGDSALYLCASSLEVGATEAFFGQGTRLTVV.

The V gene is TRBV5-1, the J gene TRBJ2-3; TRBD2 might be the D (5 bases). Germline CDR1 reads SGHRS; CDR2 reads YFSETQ. V shed 1 base and J shed 4 bases, with 16 bases lying between them. The CDR3 sequence is 16 residues long. CDR3 DNA: TGCGCCAGCAGCTTGCAGTGGGAGACGTCCCCAGATACGCAGTATTTT. It codes for CASSLQWETSPDTQYF.

This clone was found a few times. This chain uses TRBV4-1 with TRBJ2-6, with TRBD1 matching 9 bases. J gave up 0 bases and V 4 bases, and 4 bases lay outside the gene matches. This CDR3 has 17 amino acids. Germline V gene sequence: CDR1 MGHRA, CDR2 YSYEKL. The CDR3 protein is CASSLGTGNSGANVLTF. CDR3 DNA sequence: TGCGCCAGCAGCCTCGGGACAGGGAACTCTGGGGCCAACGTCCTGACTTTC.

This sequence joins TRBV7-2 and TRBJ2-1, with 7 bases identical to TRBD1. Germline V gene sequence: CDR1 SGHTA, CDR2 FQGNSA. This CDR3 has 15 residues. Unmatched junction bases numbered 14, after V lost 5 bases and J lost 10 bases. The CDR3 region is CASSQSPVGGVEQFF. DNA for the CDR3: TGTGCCAGCAGCCAATCCCCGGTAGGGGGCGTGGAGCAGTTCTTC.

The gene calls are TRBV19 and TRBJ1-3; no reliable D call. In germline, CDR1 is LNHDA, CDR2 SQIVND (reference sequence). The CDR3 extends over 13 amino acids. V lost 5 bases and J lost 4, with 9 bases in between. CDR3 sequence: CASSLGRGNTIYF. The CDR3 DNA reads as TGTGCCAGTAGTTTAGGTAGAGGAAACACCATATATTTT.

This clone came up once. The chain joins TRBV4-2 to TRBJ2-7, with TRBD2 matching 11 bases. Per the germline V gene, CDR1 is LGHNA and CDR2 is YNFKEQ. The J segment lost 0 bases and the V segment lost 3 bases, leaving 1 base of the junction unmatched. The CDR3 is made up of 15 amino acids. CDR3 sequence reads: CASSHTSGSSYEQYF. CDR3 DNA sequence: TGTGCCAGCAGCCATACTAGCGGGAGCTCCTACGAGCAGTACTTC.

The gene calls are TRBV5-1 and TRBJ2-6, with D unclear. Germline values: CDR1 SGHRS, CDR2 YFSETQ. The CDR3 loop spans 13 amino acids. V lost 4 bases to trimming and J lost 4 bases, with 6 bases between them. The CDR3 here is CASSPRGANVLTF. As DNA, the CDR3 is TGCGCCAGCAGCCCCAGAGGGGCCAACGTCCTGACTTTC.

This chain links TRBV28 with TRBJ2-1; 9 positions agree with TRBD2. J was trimmed by 7 bases and V by 3 bases; bases with no gene match: 13. CDR3 length: 17 amino acids. Germline lookup yields CDR1 MDHEN and CDR2 SYDVKM. CDR3 nucleotide sequence: TGTGCCAGCAGTTTGGTCGCGGGAGGGCTAGGGGGGAATGAGCAGTTCTTC. Translation: CASSLVAGGLGGNEQFF.

CDR3 sequence (DNA): TGCGCCAGCAGCCCGTCGGGGGACACTGAAGCTTTCTTT. Protein product: CASSPSGDTEAFF. The chain uses TRBV5-1 and TRBJ1-1; D might be TRBD1 (5 bases). This CDR3 region has 13 residues. In germline, CDR1 is SGHRS, CDR2 YFSETQ. Trimming cost V 4 bases and J 3 bases, with 10 bases left between them.

This clone was seen once. The rearrangement links TRBV10-3 to TRBJ1-5, with 7 bases aligning to TRBD1. The length of the CDR3 is 14 residues. Germline CDR1 and CDR2: ENHRY and SYGVKD. Trimming at V came to 5 bases and at J to 2 bases, leaving 3 bases not matched to a gene. The CDR3 DNA sequence: TGTGCCATCAGTATTACAGGGGGCAATCAGCCCCAGCATTTT. This translates into CAISITGGNQPQHF.

The J gene is TRBJ2-1, the V gene TRBV27, with D possibly being TRBD2 (6 bases). Germline-derived CDR1 and CDR2 are MNHEY and SMNVEV (reference sequence). This CDR3 has 14 amino acids. V gave up 1 base and J gave up 8 bases, with 12 bases separating them. In nucleotides, the CDR3 is TGTGCCAGCAGTTTATTCACTCCGGGGGATGAGCAGTTCTTC. It codes for CASSLFTPGDEQFF.